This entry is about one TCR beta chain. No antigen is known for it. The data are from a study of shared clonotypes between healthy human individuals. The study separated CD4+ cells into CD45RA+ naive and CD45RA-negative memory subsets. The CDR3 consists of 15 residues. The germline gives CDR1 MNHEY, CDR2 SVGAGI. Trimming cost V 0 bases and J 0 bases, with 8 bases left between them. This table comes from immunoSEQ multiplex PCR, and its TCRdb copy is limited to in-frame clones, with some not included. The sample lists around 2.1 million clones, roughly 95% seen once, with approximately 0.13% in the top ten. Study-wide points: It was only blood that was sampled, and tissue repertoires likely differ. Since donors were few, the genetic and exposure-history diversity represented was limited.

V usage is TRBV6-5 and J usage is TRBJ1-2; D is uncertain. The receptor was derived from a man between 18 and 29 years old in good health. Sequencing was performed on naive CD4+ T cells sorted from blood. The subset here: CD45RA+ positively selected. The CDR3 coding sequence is TGTGCCAGCAGTTACTCGAGGGTCACTAACTATGGCTACACCTTC. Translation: CASSYSRVTNYGYTF.